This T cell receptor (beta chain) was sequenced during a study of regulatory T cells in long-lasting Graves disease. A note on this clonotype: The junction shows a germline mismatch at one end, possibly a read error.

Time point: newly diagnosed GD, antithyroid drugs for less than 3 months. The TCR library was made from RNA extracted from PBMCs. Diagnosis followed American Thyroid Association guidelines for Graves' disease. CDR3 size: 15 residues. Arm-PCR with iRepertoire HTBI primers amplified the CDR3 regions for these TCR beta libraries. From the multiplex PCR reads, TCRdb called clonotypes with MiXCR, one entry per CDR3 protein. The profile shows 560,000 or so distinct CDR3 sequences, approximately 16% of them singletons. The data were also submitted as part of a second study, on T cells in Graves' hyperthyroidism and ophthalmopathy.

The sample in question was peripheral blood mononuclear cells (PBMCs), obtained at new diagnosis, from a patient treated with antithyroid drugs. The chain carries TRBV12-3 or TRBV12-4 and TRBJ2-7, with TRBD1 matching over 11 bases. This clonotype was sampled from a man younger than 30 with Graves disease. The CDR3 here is CASRGDRGYSYGQYF. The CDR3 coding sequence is TGTGCCAGCAGGGGGGACAGGGGGTACTCCTACGGGCAGTACTTC.